This T cell receptor (beta chain) was captured in a study of post-analysis software for immune sequencing data. This clonotype has only a few counts. The antigen is undetermined. Researchers reported that TCR beta cDNA libraries carried unique molecular identifiers. TCRdb itself ran the PCR reads through MiXCR, one entry per CDR3 protein. Counted here are hundreds of thousands of distinct CDR3 sequences, 45% occurring once; the ten biggest clones make up around an eighth. CDR1 is MGHRA, CDR2 YSYEKL, per germline. V was pared by 3 bases and J by 1 base, with 3 bases of the junction left unmatched. The CDR3 is 14 residues long. Overall study findings and caveats: Samples made in the same batch grouped tightly together by F measure. There were five or six TRBV segments more frequent in patients than controls, and TRBV5-6, TRBV5-1 and TRBV20-1 were among them. Multiple sclerosis patients had significantly lower normalized Chao1 diversity than controls.

The source of this sequence is a girl between 5 and 17 years old with multiple sclerosis. The sample consisted of blood. The chain joins TRBV4-1 to TRBJ2-7; 7 nucleotides agree with TRBD1. The DNA of the CDR3 is TGCGCCAGCAGCCATCAGGGACAGTCCTACGAGCAGTACTTC. Protein: CASSHQGQSYEQYF.